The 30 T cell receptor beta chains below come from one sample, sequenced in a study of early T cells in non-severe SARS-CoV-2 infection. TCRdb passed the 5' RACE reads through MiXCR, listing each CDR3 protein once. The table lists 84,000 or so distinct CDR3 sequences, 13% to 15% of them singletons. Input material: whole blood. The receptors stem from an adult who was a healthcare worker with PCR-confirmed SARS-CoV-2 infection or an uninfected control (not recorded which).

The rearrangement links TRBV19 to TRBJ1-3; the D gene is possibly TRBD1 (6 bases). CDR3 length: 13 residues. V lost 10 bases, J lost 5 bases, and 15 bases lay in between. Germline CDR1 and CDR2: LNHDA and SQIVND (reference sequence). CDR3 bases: TGTGCCACGACGGGGGCAAATCGAAACACCATATATTTT. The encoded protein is CATTGANRNTIYF.

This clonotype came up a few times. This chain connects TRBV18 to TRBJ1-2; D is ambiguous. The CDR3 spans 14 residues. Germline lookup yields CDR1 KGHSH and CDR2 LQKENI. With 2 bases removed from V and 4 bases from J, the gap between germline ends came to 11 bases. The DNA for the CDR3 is TGTGCCAGCTCACCATCGCAGCAGACCTATGGCTACACCTTC. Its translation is CASSPSQQTYGYTF.

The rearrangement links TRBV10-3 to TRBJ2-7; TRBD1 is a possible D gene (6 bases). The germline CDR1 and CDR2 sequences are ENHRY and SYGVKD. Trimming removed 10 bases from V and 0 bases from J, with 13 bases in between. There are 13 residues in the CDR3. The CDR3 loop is CATTPGHSYEQYF. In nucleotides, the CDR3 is TGTGCCACCACGCCGGGACACTCCTACGAGCAGTACTTC.

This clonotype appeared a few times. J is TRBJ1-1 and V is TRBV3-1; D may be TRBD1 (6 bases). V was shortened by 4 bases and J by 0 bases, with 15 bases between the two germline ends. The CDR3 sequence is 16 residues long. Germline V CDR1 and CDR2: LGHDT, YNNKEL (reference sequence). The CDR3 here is CASSRPGVGMNTEAFF. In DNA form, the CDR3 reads TGTGCCAGCAGCCGCCCAGGGGTTGGGATGAACACTGAAGCTTTCTTT. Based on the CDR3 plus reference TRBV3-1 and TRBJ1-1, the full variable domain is DTAVSQTPKYLVTQMGNDKSIKCEQNLGHDTMYWYKQDSKKFLKIMFSYNNKELIINETVPNRFSPKSPDKAHLNLHINSLELGDSAVYFCASSRPGVGMNTEAFFGQGTRLTVV.

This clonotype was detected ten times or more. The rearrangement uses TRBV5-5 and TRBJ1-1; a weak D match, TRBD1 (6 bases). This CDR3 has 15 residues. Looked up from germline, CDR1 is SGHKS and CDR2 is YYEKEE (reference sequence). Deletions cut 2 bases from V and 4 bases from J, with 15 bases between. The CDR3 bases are TGTGCCAGCAGCTTAGGGGGACTCACCGGCACTGAAGCTTTCTTT. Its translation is CASSLGGLTGTEAFF.

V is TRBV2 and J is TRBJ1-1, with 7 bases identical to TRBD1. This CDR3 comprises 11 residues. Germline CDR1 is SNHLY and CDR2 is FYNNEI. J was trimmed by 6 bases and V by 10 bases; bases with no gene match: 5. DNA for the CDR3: TGTGCCACCCAGGGGGGTTCTGAAGCTTTCTTT. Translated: CATQGGSEAFF.

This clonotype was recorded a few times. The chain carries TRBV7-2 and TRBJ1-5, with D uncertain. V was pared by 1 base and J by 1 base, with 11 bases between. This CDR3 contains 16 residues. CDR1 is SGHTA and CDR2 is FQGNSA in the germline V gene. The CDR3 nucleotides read TGTGCCAGCAGCTTAGAGCGCGTTACCAGCAATCAGCCCCAGCATTTT. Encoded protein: CASSLERVTSNQPQHF.

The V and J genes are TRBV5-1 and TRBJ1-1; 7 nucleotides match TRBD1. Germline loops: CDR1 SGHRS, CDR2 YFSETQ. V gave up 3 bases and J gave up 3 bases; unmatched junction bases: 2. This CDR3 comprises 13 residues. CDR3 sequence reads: CASSWTGDTEAFF. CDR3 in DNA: TGCGCCAGCAGCTGGACAGGAGACACTGAAGCTTTCTTT.

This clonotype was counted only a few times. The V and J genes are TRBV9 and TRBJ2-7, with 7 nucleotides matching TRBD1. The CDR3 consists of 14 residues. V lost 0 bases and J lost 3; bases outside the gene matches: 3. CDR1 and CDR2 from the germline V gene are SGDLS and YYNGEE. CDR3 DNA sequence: TGTGCCAGCAGCGTAGCGTCAGGGGGCTACGAGCAGTACTTC. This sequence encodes CASSVASGGYEQYF.

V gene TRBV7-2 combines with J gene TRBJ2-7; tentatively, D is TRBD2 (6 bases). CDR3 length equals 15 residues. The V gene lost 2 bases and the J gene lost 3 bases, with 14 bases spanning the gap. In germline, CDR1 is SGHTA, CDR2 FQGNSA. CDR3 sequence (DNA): TGTGCCAGCAGCTTAAATCCGGCGACTAGCTACGAGCAGTACTTC. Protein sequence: CASSLNPATSYEQYF.

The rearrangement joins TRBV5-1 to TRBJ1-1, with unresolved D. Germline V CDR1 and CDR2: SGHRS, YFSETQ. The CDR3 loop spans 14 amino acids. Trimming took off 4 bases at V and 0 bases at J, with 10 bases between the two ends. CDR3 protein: CASSPLGLNTEAFF. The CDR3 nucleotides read TGCGCCAGCAGCCCCCTGGGATTGAACACTGAAGCTTTCTTT.

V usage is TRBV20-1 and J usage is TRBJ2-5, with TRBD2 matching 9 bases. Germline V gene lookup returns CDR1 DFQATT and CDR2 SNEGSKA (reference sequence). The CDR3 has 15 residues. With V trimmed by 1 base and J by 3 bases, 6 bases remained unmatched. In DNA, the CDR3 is TGCAGTGCTAGAGGAGCATTAGCGGGGGAAGAGACCCAGTACTTC. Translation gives CSARGALAGEETQYF.

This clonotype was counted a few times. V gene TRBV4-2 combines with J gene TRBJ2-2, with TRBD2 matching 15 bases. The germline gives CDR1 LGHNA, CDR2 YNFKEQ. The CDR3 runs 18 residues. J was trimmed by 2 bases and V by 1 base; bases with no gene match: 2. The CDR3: CASSQAGLAGGNTGELFF. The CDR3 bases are TGTGCCAGCAGCCAAGCGGGACTAGCGGGGGGAAACACCGGGGAGCTGTTTTTT.

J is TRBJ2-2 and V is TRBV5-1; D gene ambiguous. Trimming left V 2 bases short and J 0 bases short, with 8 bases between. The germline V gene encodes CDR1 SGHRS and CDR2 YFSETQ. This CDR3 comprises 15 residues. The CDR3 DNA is TGCGCCAGCAGCTTACCCCCGGCGAACACCGGGGAGCTGTTTTTT. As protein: CASSLPPANTGELFF.

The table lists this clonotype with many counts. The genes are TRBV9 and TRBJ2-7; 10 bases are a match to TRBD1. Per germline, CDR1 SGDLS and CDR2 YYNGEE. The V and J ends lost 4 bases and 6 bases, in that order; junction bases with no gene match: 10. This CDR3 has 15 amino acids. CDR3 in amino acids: CASSPREGTGVEQYF. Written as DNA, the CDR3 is TGTGCCAGCAGCCCCCGGGAGGGGACAGGGGTCGAGCAGTACTTC.

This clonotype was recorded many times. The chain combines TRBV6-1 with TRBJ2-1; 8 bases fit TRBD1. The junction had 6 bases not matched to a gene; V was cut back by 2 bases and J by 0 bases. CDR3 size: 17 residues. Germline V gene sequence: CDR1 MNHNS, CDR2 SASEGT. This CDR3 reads CASSESPTGASYNEQFF. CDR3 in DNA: TGTGCCAGCAGTGAAAGCCCGACAGGGGCCTCCTACAATGAGCAGTTCTTC.

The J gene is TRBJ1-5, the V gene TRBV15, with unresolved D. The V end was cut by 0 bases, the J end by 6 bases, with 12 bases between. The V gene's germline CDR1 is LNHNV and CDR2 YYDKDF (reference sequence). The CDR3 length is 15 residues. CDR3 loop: CATSRDWAGGQPQHF. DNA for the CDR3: TGTGCCACCAGCAGAGATTGGGCAGGAGGTCAGCCCCAGCATTTT.

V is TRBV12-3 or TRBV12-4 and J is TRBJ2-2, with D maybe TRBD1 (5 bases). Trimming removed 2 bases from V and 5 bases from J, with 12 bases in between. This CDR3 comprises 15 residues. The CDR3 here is CASSLPQGMTGELFF. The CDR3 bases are TGTGCCAGCAGTTTACCCCAGGGTATGACCGGGGAGCTGTTTTTT.

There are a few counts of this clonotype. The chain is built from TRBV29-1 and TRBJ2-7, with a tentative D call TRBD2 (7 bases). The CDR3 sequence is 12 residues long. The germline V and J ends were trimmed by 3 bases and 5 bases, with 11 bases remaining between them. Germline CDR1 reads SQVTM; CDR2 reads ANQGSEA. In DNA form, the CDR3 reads TGCAGCGTTGACGGGGGGCGCGACGAGCAGTACTTC. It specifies CSVDGGRDEQYF.

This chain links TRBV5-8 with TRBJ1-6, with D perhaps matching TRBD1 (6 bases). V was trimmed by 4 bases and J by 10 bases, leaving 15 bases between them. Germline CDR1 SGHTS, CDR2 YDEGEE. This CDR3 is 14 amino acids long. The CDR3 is CASSRTTGKSPLHF. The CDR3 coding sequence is TGTGCCAGCAGCCGAACTACAGGGAAGTCACCCCTCCACTTT.

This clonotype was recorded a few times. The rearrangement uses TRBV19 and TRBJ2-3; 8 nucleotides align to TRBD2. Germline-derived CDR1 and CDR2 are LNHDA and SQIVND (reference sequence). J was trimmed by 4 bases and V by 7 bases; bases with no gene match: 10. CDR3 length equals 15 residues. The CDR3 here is CASKGSGGSADTQYF. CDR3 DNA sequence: TGTGCCAGTAAGGGCAGCGGGGGTTCTGCAGATACGCAGTATTTT.

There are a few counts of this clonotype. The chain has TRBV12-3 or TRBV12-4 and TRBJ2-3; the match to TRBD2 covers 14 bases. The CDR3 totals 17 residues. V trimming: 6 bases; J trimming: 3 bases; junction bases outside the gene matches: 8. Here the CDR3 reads CASSSIGTSGGTDTQYF. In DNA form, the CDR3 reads TGTGCCAGCAGCTCCATCGGGACTAGCGGGGGTACAGATACGCAGTATTTT.

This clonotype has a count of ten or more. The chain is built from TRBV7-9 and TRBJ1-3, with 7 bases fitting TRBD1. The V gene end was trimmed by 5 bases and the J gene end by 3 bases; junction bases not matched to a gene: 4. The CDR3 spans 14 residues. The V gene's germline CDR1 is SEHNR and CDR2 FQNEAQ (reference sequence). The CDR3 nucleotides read TGTGCCAGCAGCAGGGGGCTAATTGGAAACACCATATATTTT. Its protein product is CASSRGLIGNTIYF.

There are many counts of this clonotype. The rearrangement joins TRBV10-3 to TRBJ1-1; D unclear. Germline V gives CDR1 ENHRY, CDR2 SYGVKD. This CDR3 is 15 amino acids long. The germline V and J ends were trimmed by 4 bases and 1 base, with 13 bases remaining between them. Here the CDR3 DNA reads TGTGCCATCAGTGGCTTCAGAGACTCGAACACTGAAGCTTTCTTT. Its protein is CAISGFRDSNTEAFF.

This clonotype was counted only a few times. DNA for the CDR3: TGCGCCAGCAGGACTCAGGGTGGGGGAAACACTGAAGCTTTCTTT. The encoded protein is CASRTQGGGNTEAFF. The chain recombines TRBV23-1 with TRBJ1-1, with a weak D call TRBD1 (5 bases). TRBV23-1 is assigned to the ORF class and has an uncertain function. Trimming left V 6 bases short and J 2 bases short, with 16 bases between. This CDR3 is built from 15 residues.

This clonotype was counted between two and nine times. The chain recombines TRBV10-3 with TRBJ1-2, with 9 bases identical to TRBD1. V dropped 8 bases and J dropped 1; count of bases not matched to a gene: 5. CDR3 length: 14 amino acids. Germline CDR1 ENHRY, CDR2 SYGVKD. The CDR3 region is CAIGDRVGNYGYTF. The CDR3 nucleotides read TGTGCCATCGGGGACAGGGTCGGTAACTATGGCTACACCTTC.

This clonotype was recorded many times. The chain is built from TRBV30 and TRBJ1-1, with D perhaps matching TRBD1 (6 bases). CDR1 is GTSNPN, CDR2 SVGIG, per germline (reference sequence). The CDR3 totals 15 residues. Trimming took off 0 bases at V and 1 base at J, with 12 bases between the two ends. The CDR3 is CAWSVWGQKNTEAFF. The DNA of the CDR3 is TGTGCCTGGAGTGTATGGGGACAAAAGAACACTGAAGCTTTCTTT.

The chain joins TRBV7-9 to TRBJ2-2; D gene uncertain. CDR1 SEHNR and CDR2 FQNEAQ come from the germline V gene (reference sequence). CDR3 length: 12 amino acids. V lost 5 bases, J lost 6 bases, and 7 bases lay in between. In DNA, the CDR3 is TGTGCCAGCAGCACCAGGCCCGGGGAGCTGTTTTTT. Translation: CASSTRPGELFF.

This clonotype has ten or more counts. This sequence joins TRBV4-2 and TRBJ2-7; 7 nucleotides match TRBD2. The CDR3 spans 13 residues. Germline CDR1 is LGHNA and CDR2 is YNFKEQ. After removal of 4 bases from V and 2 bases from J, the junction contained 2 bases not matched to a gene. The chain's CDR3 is CASSRGGAYEQYF. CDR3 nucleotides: TGTGCCAGCAGCCGCGGGGGAGCCTACGAGCAGTACTTC.

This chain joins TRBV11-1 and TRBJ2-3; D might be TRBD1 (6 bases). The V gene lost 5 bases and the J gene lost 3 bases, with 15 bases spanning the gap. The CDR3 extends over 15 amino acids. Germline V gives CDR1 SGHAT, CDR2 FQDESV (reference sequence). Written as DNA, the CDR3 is TGTGCCAGCAGCAACACACAAACAGGGACAGATACGCAGTATTTT. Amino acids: CASSNTQTGTDTQYF.